This TCR beta chain was captured in a study of Ad26.COV2.S vaccination and SARS-CoV-2 variants. Study-wide background: Donor was one of the participants in the Ad26.COV2.S arm of the COV1001 trial. Study-level findings and limits: Relative to placebo recipients, vaccine recipients exhibited elevated spike-specific TCR breadth.

The protocol was immunoSEQ multiplex PCR, while the TCRdb copy is restricted to in-frame clones and leaves out a portion. The profile shows about 460,000 clones, about 89% of them singletons. Trimming cost V 2 bases and J 4 bases; bases outside gene matches: 7. Germline V CDR1 and CDR2: MNHEY, SMNVEV (reference sequence). The CDR3 runs to 16 residues. Treatment defined: some 20 received Ad26.COV2.S at low or high dose, single or two shots; 5 received placebo; per-sample allocation not given. Day 63 after the first vaccine or placebo injection was the time point for sampling. About this clone: Its specificity is unknown.

The chain links TRBV27 to TRBJ2-2, with 7 nucleotides matching TRBD1. Material: peripheral blood, obtained in a trial of Ad26.COV2.S vaccine versus placebo. The sequence was collected from a person between 18 and 65 years old who received the Ad26.COV2.S COVID-19 vaccine or a placebo. Here the CDR3 reads CASSLVAGGPTGELFF. DNA for the CDR3: TGTGCCAGCAGTTTAGTGGCAGGGGGTCCCACCGGGGAGCTGTTTTTT.